This passage covers 16 T cell receptor beta chains from one sample sequenced in a study of cytomegalovirus exposure and HLA in healthy donors. A multiplex PCR was run with 60 Vbeta primers and 13 Jbeta primers. Produced via immunoSEQ multiplex PCR; TCRdb's table is partial and in-frame only. The sample yields more than 110,000 clones, around 80% seen once. Sequenced sample: PBMCs. These receptors all stem from a man in his forties or fifties in good health and CMV-seropositive.

The chain employs TRBV5-1 and TRBJ2-2, with TRBD1 matching 8 bases. Germline V gene lookup returns CDR1 SGHRS and CDR2 YFSETQ. Trimming removed 4 bases from V and 0 bases from J; junction bases left unmatched: 5. CDR3 length: 16 residues. The CDR3 region is CASSPWTGTNTGELFF. CDR3 sequence (DNA): TGCGCCAGCAGCCCGTGGACAGGGACGAACACCGGGGAGCTGTTTTTT.

This chain links TRBV5-6 with TRBJ2-7; D remains ambiguous. V was shortened by 2 bases and J by 4 bases, with 10 bases between the two germline ends. Germline V gives CDR1 SGHDT, CDR2 YYEEEE. The CDR3 consists of 13 residues. The CDR3 here is CASSFRSKYEQYF. The CDR3 coding sequence is TGTGCCAGCAGCTTTCGGTCAAAGTACGAGCAGTACTTC.

The genes are TRBV2 and TRBJ2-7; 13 bases agree with TRBD2. CDR3 size: 15 residues. Germline-derived CDR1 and CDR2 are SNHLY and FYNNEI. The ends lost 6 bases at V and 2 bases at J; junction bases unmatched: 4. Here the CDR3 DNA reads TGTGCCAGCAGGCTACTAGCGGGGGGGCCCTACGAGCAGTACTTC. Translated: CASRLLAGGPYEQYF.

The rearrangement uses TRBV7-8 and TRBJ2-3; 12 nucleotides align to TRBD2. The CDR3 is 18 residues long. Trimming removed 2 bases from V and 0 bases from J; junction bases left unmatched: 6. CDR1 is SGHVS, CDR2 FQNEAQ, per germline. CDR3 in DNA: TGTGCCAGCAGCTTACCCCCCGGGACTAGCGGGAGCACAGATACGCAGTATTTT. Its translation is CASSLPPGTSGSTDTQYF.

V is TRBV27 and J is TRBJ2-7; 7 positions agree with TRBD2. Germline values: CDR1 MNHEY, CDR2 SMNVEV (reference sequence). The V gene end was trimmed by 5 bases and the J gene end by 4 bases; junction bases not matched to a gene: 2. The CDR3 runs 12 residues. The CDR3 loop is CASSPSGYEQYF. As DNA, the CDR3 is TGTGCCAGCAGTCCTAGCGGATACGAGCAGTACTTC.

The rearrangement joins TRBV5-8 to TRBJ2-7; 11 bases align to TRBD2. The CDR3 runs to 17 residues. Germline loops: CDR1 SGHTS, CDR2 YDEGEE. Trimming removed 4 bases from V and 3 bases from J; junction bases left unmatched: 12. The CDR3 region has the DNA TGTGCCAGCAGCCCTCTAGGGACTAGCGGATACCTCTACGAGCAGTACTTC. This encodes CASSPLGTSGYLYEQYF.

This clone appeared once. The chain couples TRBV19 to TRBJ1-5; no firm D call. CDR3 length equals 14 residues. From germline, CDR1 is LNHDA and CDR2 SQIVND (reference sequence). V was cut by 5 bases and J by 9 bases, with 17 bases left in between. The CDR3: CASSEGRTISPQHF. The CDR3 DNA reads as TGTGCCAGTAGTGAGGGCCGAACGATTTCGCCCCAGCATTTT.

V gene TRBV18 combines with J gene TRBJ2-5; 11 bases fit TRBD1. This CDR3 contains 17 residues. Germline loops: CDR1 KGHSH, CDR2 LQKENI. J gave up 0 bases and V 1 base, and 4 bases lay outside the gene matches. This CDR3 reads CASSPLGTGGYQETQYF. CDR3 DNA sequence: TGTGCCAGCTCACCACTTGGGACAGGGGGGTACCAAGAGACCCAGTACTTC. Supplemented by reference TRBV18 and TRBJ2-5, the full variable domain reads NAGVMQNPRHLVRRRGQEARLRCSPMKGHSHVYWYRQLPEEGLKFMVYLQKENIIDESGMPKERFSAEFPKEGPSILRIQQVVRGDSAAYFCASSPLGTGGYQETQYFGPGTRLLVL.

The chain links TRBV7-6 to TRBJ1-4, with D possibly TRBD1 on 5 matching bases. The V and J ends lost 5 bases and 5 bases respectively, with 12 bases between them. There are 14 residues in the CDR3. In germline, CDR1 is SGHVS, CDR2 FNYEAQ. Written as DNA, the CDR3 is TGTGCCAGCAGCCCGGGGGTCGGGAATGAAAAACTGTTTTTT. Amino acids: CASSPGVGNEKLFF.

With respect to this clone: Other DNA sequences from this sample encode an identical CDR3 as well. This rearrangement joins TRBV5-1 to TRBJ2-2; D uncertain. The CDR3 has 13 residues. V lost 6 bases and J 6 bases, leaving 12 bases between the germline ends. The germline gives CDR1 SGHRS, CDR2 YFSETQ. The CDR3, as DNA: TGCGCCAGCACGCGACTGGAGCCCGGGGAGCTGTTTTTT. It encodes CASTRLEPGELFF.

This rearrangement joins TRBV5-1 to TRBJ2-3; the D gene is possibly TRBD1 (5 bases). This CDR3 is built from 15 residues. The V gene lost 1 base and the J gene lost 1 base, with 10 bases spanning the gap. Germline V CDR1 and CDR2: SGHRS, YFSETQ. The CDR3 coding sequence is TGCGCCAGCAGCTTGTATCGCAGGGGCACAGATACGCAGTATTTT. Protein: CASSLYRRGTDTQYF.

The V call is TRBV6-1, the J call TRBJ2-3, with D tentatively TRBD2 (6 bases). The CDR3 has 15 residues. Trimming shortened V by 1 base and J by 0 bases, and 8 bases separated the two germline ends. Germline loops: CDR1 MNHNS, CDR2 SASEGT. CDR3 DNA sequence: TGTGCCAGCAGTGAAGGTGCGGGGAGCACAGATACGCAGTATTTT. It yields the protein CASSEGAGSTDTQYF.

The rearrangement uses TRBV28 and TRBJ1-2; D is unresolved. V was pared by 5 bases and J by 4 bases, with 8 bases between. This CDR3 comprises 12 residues. Germline-derived CDR1 and CDR2 are MDHEN and SYDVKM. CDR3: CASSGQPYGYTF. The CDR3, as DNA: TGTGCCAGCAGTGGGCAGCCCTATGGCTACACCTTC.

V is TRBV4-3 and J is TRBJ2-1; D might be TRBD2 (6 bases). V gave up 2 bases and J gave up 4 bases, with 12 bases separating them. Germline loops: CDR1 LGHNA, CDR2 YSLEER. This CDR3 spans 15 amino acids. In DNA, the CDR3 is TGCGCCAGCAGCCAACGGAGGGGTCTTTACAATGAGCAGTTCTTC. This translates into CASSQRRGLYNEQFF.

The rearrangement uses TRBV4-2 and TRBJ2-2; 7 bases map to TRBD2. The CDR3 consists of 16 residues. CDR1 LGHNA and CDR2 YNFKEQ come from the germline V gene. V gave up 4 bases and J gave up 1 base; unmatched junction bases: 6. CDR3 in amino acids: CASSPLGGRNTGELFF. The CDR3 DNA sequence: TGTGCCAGCAGCCCCCTGGGCGGGAGGAACACCGGGGAGCTGTTTTTT.

This clone appeared once. The chain has TRBV2 and TRBJ2-3; 13 bases map to TRBD2. V gave up 6 bases and J gave up 4 bases; unmatched junction bases: 4. The V gene's germline CDR1 is SNHLY and CDR2 FYNNEI. This CDR3 comprises 15 residues. The CDR3 coding sequence is TGTGCCAGCAGCAGGACTAGCGGGGGTTCAGATACGCAGTATTTT. Its translation: CASSRTSGGSDTQYF. The full variable domain, its missing parts supplied by reference TRBV2 and TRBJ2-3, is EPEVTQTPSHQVTQMGQEVILRCVPISNHLYFYWYRQILGQKVEFLVSFYNNEISEKSEIFDDQFSVERPDGSNFTLKIRSTKLEDSAMYFCASSRTSGGSDTQYFGPGTRLTVL.